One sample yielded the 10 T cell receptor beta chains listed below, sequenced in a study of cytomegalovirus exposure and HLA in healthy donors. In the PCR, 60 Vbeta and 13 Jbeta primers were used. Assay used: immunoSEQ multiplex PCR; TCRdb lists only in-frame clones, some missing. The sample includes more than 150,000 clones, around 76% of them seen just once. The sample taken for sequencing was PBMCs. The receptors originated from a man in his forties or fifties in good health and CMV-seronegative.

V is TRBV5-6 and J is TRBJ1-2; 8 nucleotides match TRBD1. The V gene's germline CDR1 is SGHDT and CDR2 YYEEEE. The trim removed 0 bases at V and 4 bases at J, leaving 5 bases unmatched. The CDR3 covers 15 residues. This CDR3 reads CASSLAGGFAYGYTF. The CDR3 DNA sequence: TGTGCCAGCAGCTTGGCAGGGGGCTTCGCCTATGGCTACACCTTC.

The CDR3 DNA reads as TGCGCCAGCAGCTATGGACAGGGGAAGAACACCGGGGAGCTGTTTTTT. Amino acids: CASSYGQGKNTGELFF. The rearrangement joins TRBV5-1 to TRBJ2-2; TRBD1 matches 9 bases. V dropped 3 bases and J dropped 1; count of bases not matched to a gene: 4. Looked up from germline, CDR1 is SGHRS and CDR2 is YFSETQ. This CDR3 has 16 amino acids.

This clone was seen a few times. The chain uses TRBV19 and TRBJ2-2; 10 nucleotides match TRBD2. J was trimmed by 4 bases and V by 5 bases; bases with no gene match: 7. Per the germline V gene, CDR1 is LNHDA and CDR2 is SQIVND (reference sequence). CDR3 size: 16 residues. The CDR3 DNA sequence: TGTGCCAGTAGTGGCCCTAGCGGGGGATCCACCGGGGAGCTGTTTTTT. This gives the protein CASSGPSGGSTGELFF.

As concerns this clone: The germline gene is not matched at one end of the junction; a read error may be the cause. Here the CDR3 reads CASSLSCPSPPISEYTAESSAF. The CDR3 DNA reads TGTGCCAGCAGCTTAAGTTGTCCAAGTCCCCCTATCAGCGAGTATACCGCCGAGAGCTCTGCATTC. The rearrangement joins TRBV7-3 to TRBJ2-7; D is unresolved. This CDR3 has 22 amino acids. Germline V gene sequence: CDR1 SGHTA, CDR2 FQGTGA.

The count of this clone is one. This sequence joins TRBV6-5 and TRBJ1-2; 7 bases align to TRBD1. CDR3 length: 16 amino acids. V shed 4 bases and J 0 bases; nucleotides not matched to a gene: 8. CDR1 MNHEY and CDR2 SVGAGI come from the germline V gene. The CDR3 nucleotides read TGTGCCAGCAGTTCCAGACAGGGTACTTCTAACTATGGCTACACCTTC. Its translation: CASSSRQGTSNYGYTF.

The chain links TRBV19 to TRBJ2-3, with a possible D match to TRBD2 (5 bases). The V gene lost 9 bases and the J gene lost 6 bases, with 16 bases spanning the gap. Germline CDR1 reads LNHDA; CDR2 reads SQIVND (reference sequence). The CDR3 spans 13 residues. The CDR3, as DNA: TGTGCCAGCCCCGAGAGGGTGCCGGATACGCAGTATTTT. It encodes CASPERVPDTQYF. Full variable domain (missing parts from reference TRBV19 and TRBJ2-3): DGGITQSPKYLFRKEGQNVTLSCEQNLNHDAMYWYRQDPGQGLRLIYYSQIVNDFQKGDIAEGYSVSREKKESFPLTVTSAQKNPTAFYLCASPERVPDTQYFGPGTRLTVL.

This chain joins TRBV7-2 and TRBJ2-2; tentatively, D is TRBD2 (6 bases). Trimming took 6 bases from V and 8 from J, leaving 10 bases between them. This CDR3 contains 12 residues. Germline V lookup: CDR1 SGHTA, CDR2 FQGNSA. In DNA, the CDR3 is TGTGCCAGCAGGTGGGGGAGGGGGGAGCTGTTTTTT. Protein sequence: CASRWGRGELFF.

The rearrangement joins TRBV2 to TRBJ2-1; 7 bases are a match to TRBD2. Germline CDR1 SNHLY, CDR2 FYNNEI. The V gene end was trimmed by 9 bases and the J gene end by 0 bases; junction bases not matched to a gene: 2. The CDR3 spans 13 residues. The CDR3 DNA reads TGTGCCAGTCGGGGGGACTCCTACAATGAGCAGTTCTTC. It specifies CASRGDSYNEQFF.

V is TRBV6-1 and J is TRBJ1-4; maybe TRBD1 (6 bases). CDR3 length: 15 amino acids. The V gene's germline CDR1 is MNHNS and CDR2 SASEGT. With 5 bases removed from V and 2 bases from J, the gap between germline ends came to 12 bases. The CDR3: CASSTSRGTNEKLFF. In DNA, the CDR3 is TGTGCCAGCAGTACCTCGAGGGGGACTAATGAAAAACTGTTTTTT.

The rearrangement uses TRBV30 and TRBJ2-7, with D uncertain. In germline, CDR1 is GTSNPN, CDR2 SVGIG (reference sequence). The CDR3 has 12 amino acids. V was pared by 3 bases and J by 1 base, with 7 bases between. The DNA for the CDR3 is TGTGCCTGGAGCCTGAGTTCCTACGAGCAGTACTTC. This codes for CAWSLSSYEQYF.